This is a list of T cell receptor beta chains from one sample in a study of T-cell memory formation after mild COVID-19. TCRdb passed the 5' RACE reads through MiXCR, listing each CDR3 protein once. This sample carries under 300,000 distinct CDR3 sequences, around a tenth of them seen once, and the ten largest clones take roughly a fifth. The source material was PBMCs or a T cell subset sorted from them (not recorded which). The receptors derive from a man aged 18 to 30 who had mild COVID-19 (a few samples of this study predate the infection). Cell type and time point are not known. Each CDR3 is given with its conserved first and last residue. The D gene is left open where the match is weak. A clone size is listed for some rows: how often the clone was seen (once, few, many), or a class if it is expanded.

j_call: TRBJ1-1
v_call: TRBV6-1
d_call: -
clone_size: -
cdr3_nt: TGTGCCAGCACCCCCTCCAGGGGAAACACTGAAGCTTTCTTT
cdr3_aa: CASTPSRGNTEAFF

j_call: TRBJ2-1
v_call: TRBV29-1
d_call: TRBD2
clone_size: few
cdr3_nt: TGCAGCGTTGAAGGCGGGGGGCCAGCTGAGCAGTTCTTC
cdr3_aa: CSVEGGGPAEQFF

j_call: TRBJ1-1
v_call: TRBV27
d_call: -
clone_size: -
cdr3_nt: TGTGCCAGCATCGGGTGGGCAATGAACACTGAAGCTTTCTTT
cdr3_aa: CASIGWAMNTEAFF

j_call: TRBJ2-5
v_call: TRBV11-2
d_call: -
clone_size: many
cdr3_nt: TGTGCCAGCAGCGACAGAGGATTACTACCTCGAGAGACCCAGTACTTC
cdr3_aa: CASSDRGLLPRETQYF

j_call: TRBJ2-4
v_call: TRBV5-1
d_call: TRBD2
clone_size: few
cdr3_nt: TGCGCCAGCACCCCGGGAGCGGGGGGGCCGGGGAAAAACATTCAGTACTTC
cdr3_aa: CASTPGAGGPGKNIQYF

j_call: TRBJ1-6
v_call: TRBV6-5
d_call: -
clone_size: -
cdr3_nt: TGTGCCAGCAATCCAGCGGGGGATAATTCACCCCTCCACTTT
cdr3_aa: CASNPAGDNSPLHF

j_call: TRBJ2-7
v_call: TRBV12-3/TRBV12-4
d_call: TRBD2
clone_size: many
cdr3_nt: TGTGCCAGCAGTTTGGCTAGCGGGGACTACGAGCAGTACTTC
cdr3_aa: CASSLASGDYEQYF

j_call: TRBJ1-2
v_call: TRBV7-2
d_call: -
clone_size: many
cdr3_nt: TGTGCCAGCAGCCTTAGAGGAGGGGCTAACTATGGCTACACCTTC
cdr3_aa: CASSLRGGANYGYTF

j_call: TRBJ2-3
v_call: TRBV5-1
d_call: -
clone_size: many
cdr3_nt: TGCGCCAGCAGCCAAGGGACCTACAACCCCGGTGATACGCAGTATTTT
cdr3_aa: CASSQGTYNPGDTQYF

j_call: TRBJ1-6
v_call: TRBV5-5
d_call: -
clone_size: -
cdr3_nt: TGTGCCAGCACCCGGACAGATTCCTCCTATAATTCACCCCTCCACTTT
cdr3_aa: CASTRTDSSYNSPLHF

j_call: TRBJ2-4
v_call: TRBV9
d_call: -
clone_size: -
cdr3_nt: TGTGCCAGCAGCCCCCGAAATTACCCCCAGTACTTC
cdr3_aa: CASSPRNYPQYF

j_call: TRBJ1-1
v_call: TRBV5-1
d_call: TRBD1
clone_size: -
cdr3_nt: TGCGCCAGCAGCCCAATGGGACAGGGAAACACTGAAGCTTTCTTT
cdr3_aa: CASSPMGQGNTEAFF

j_call: TRBJ2-7
v_call: TRBV7-2
d_call: TRBD2
clone_size: few
cdr3_nt: TGTGCCAGCAGCTTAGATAGCGGGAGTACCTACGAGCAGTACTTC
cdr3_aa: CASSLDSGSTYEQYF

j_call: TRBJ2-3
v_call: TRBV9
d_call: TRBD2
clone_size: few
cdr3_nt: TGTGCCAGCAGCGTAGAAGCGGGGGGTGGCACAGATACGCAGTATTTT
cdr3_aa: CASSVEAGGGTDTQYF

j_call: TRBJ1-6
v_call: TRBV7-2
d_call: TRBD1
clone_size: few
cdr3_nt: TGTGCCAGCAGACCCGGGACAGGGGGCAATGGGTCACCCCTCCACTTT
cdr3_aa: CASRPGTGGNGSPLHF

j_call: TRBJ1-2
v_call: TRBV6-5
d_call: TRBD1
clone_size: -
cdr3_nt: TGTGCCAGCAGTTACGGGGGAGGGGGCGACGGCTACACCTTC
cdr3_aa: CASSYGGGGDGYTF

j_call: TRBJ2-1
v_call: TRBV7-3
d_call: -
clone_size: few
cdr3_nt: TGTGCCAGCAGCTTAATAGGGTCCTACAATGAGCAGTTCTTC
cdr3_aa: CASSLIGSYNEQFF

j_call: TRBJ2-1
v_call: TRBV27
d_call: TRBD2
clone_size: few
cdr3_nt: TGTGCCAGCAGTTTATTTCGGGGGGATGAGCAGTTCTTC
cdr3_aa: CASSLFRGDEQFF

j_call: TRBJ2-3
v_call: TRBV9
d_call: -
clone_size: many
cdr3_nt: TGTGCCAGCAGCGTAGGTCTAGGAAAGACAGATACGCAGTATTTT
cdr3_aa: CASSVGLGKTDTQYF

j_call: TRBJ2-7
v_call: TRBV14
d_call: -
clone_size: -
cdr3_nt: TGTGCCAGCAGCCACCTATTGGGGACTTCCCCCCACGAGCAGTACTTC
cdr3_aa: CASSHLLGTSPHEQYF

j_call: TRBJ1-5
v_call: TRBV12-3/TRBV12-4
d_call: -
clone_size: -
cdr3_nt: TGTGCCAGCAGTTTCGCGGCAGAGAATCAGCCCCAGCATTTT
cdr3_aa: CASSFAAENQPQHF

j_call: TRBJ1-1
v_call: TRBV4-3
d_call: -
clone_size: few
cdr3_nt: TGCGCCAGCAGCCAAGATTGGGGGCGAGAAATTACTTTCTTT
cdr3_aa: CASSQDWGREITFF

j_call: TRBJ1-3
v_call: TRBV7-9
d_call: -
clone_size: -
cdr3_nt: TGTGCCAGCAGCTTTGAGGTTTTCGGAAACACCATATATTTT
cdr3_aa: CASSFEVFGNTIYF

j_call: TRBJ1-3
v_call: TRBV20-1
d_call: -
clone_size: -
cdr3_nt: TGCTCCATTAGGGGGTCCCCTGGAAACACCATATATTTT
cdr3_aa: CSIRGSPGNTIYF

j_call: TRBJ1-1
v_call: TRBV5-1
d_call: -
clone_size: -
cdr3_nt: TGCGCCAGCAGCTTTCTACCAGTGGAAGTTGAAGCTTTCTTT
cdr3_aa: CASSFLPVEVEAFF